Listed here are 13 T cell receptor beta chains from one sample, sequenced in a study of regulatory T cells in long-lasting Graves disease. HTBI primers from iRepertoire and Arm-PCR of CDR3 regions yielded the TCR beta libraries. From the multiplex PCR reads, TCRdb called clonotypes with MiXCR, one entry per CDR3 protein. The sample shows roughly 350,000 distinct CDR3 sequences, over 15% of them seen only once. Time point of the sample: newly diagnosed GD, antithyroid drugs for less than 3 months. PBMC-derived RNA was used for the TCR library. These records were also assigned to another study, of T cells in Graves' hyperthyroidism and ophthalmopathy.

The sample here was peripheral blood mononuclear cells (PBMCs), taken at new diagnosis, from a patient treated with antithyroid drugs. These receptors were taken from a man aged 35 to 55 with Graves disease.

Ten or more counts support this clonotype. The rearrangement joins TRBV7-3 to TRBJ2-1; 7 positions agree with TRBD1. Germline CDR1 reads SGHTA; CDR2 reads FQGTGA. The CDR3 has 14 residues. Trimming at V came to 4 bases and at J to 9 bases, leaving 9 bases not matched to a gene. The CDR3 coding sequence is TGTGCCAGCAGCTCGGGCAGGGGGATGAGTGAGCAGTTCTTC. This translates into CASSSGRGMSEQFF.

This clonotype has at least ten counts. This chain links TRBV7-3 with TRBJ2-2; D possibly corresponds to TRBD2 (6 bases). Germline V gene sequence: CDR1 SGHTA, CDR2 FQGTGA. Trimming stripped 4 bases from V and 5 bases from J, with 17 bases between. This CDR3 contains 16 residues. The DNA of the CDR3 is TGTGCCAGCAGCTCGACCCCCAGTGGGGGGACCGGGGAGCTGTTTTTT. Amino acids: CASSSTPSGGTGELFF.

This clonotype was detected ten times or more. The V gene is TRBV2, the J gene TRBJ2-3; no firm D call. V lost 4 bases to trimming and J lost 2 bases, with 13 bases between them. Germline V gives CDR1 SNHLY, CDR2 FYNNEI. This CDR3 contains 15 residues. The CDR3 loop reads CASSGSHSNTDTQYF. The DNA for the CDR3 is TGTGCCAGCAGTGGCAGCCACAGTAACACAGATACGCAGTATTTT.

This clonotype was seen many times. In nucleotides, the CDR3 is TGTGCCAGCAGCCTCCCGTTTAGGGCCTACGAGCAGTACTTC. Protein: CASSLPFRAYEQYF. The V and J genes are TRBV16 and TRBJ2-7; D ambiguous. The CDR3 totals 14 residues. Germline-derived CDR1 and CDR2 are KGHSY and FQNENV. Trimming cost V 4 bases and J 2 bases, with 12 bases left between them.

This clonotype showed up just a few times. The CDR3 region has the DNA TGTGCCACCAGCAGGGCCTTCCACGACCCGACAGGGACAGGCTCCTACGAGCAGTACTTC. Translated: CATSRAFHDPTGTGSYEQYF. The rearrangement uses TRBV15 and TRBJ2-7, with 8 bases that match TRBD1. The CDR3 loop spans 20 amino acids. Germline CDR1 reads LNHNV; CDR2 reads YYDKDF (reference sequence). The V gene end was trimmed by 3 bases and the J gene end by 0 bases; junction bases not matched to a gene: 19.

The sample holds many counts of this clonotype. This chain joins TRBV15 and TRBJ2-5, with a weak D call TRBD1 (5 bases). V lost 3 bases, J lost 0 bases, and 20 bases lay in between. The CDR3 has 18 residues. Looked up from germline, CDR1 is LNHNV and CDR2 is YYDKDF (reference sequence). The CDR3 here is CATSRVPGHLHYQETQYF. In DNA form, the CDR3 reads TGTGCCACCAGCAGGGTTCCCGGACATTTGCACTACCAAGAGACCCAGTACTTC. The variable domain in full, with the rest retrieved from reference TRBV15 and TRBJ2-5, is DAMVIQNPRYQVTQFGKPVTLSCSQTLNHNVMYWYQQKSSQAPKLLFHYYDKDFNNEADTPDNFQSRRPNTSFCFLDIRSPGLGDTAMYLCATSRVPGHLHYQETQYFGPGTRLLVL.

This clonotype was seen repeatedly, ten times or more. The CDR3 reads CASSSGEFF. CDR3 DNA: TGTGCCAGCAGCTCCGGGGAGTTCTTC. The rearrangement links TRBV7-9 to TRBJ2-1; TRBD2 is a possible D gene (5 bases). V lost 4 bases and J lost 14, with 6 bases in between. The CDR3 runs 9 residues. Looked up from germline, CDR1 is SEHNR and CDR2 is FQNEAQ (reference sequence).

The chain has TRBV9 and TRBJ2-5, with D tentatively TRBD1 (6 bases). V was pared by 0 bases and J by 2 bases, with 11 bases between. The CDR3 is 15 residues long. In germline, CDR1 is SGDLS, CDR2 YYNGEE. CDR3 residues: CASSVDSGQQETQYF. The DNA of the CDR3 is TGTGCCAGCAGCGTAGATTCTGGACAGCAAGAGACCCAGTACTTC.

Details on this clonotype: Because it lacks the conserved phenylalanine or tryptophan at the end, this CDR3 is likely a read error. The J gene is TRBJ2-1, the V gene TRBV12-3 or TRBV12-4, with TRBD1 matching over 10 bases. The trim removed 5 bases at V and 6 bases at J, leaving 7 bases unmatched. There are 15 residues in the CDR3. For the CDR3, the DNA is TGTGCCAGCAGTAACCGGGACAGGGGATCCAATGAGCAGTTCCTC. Translation gives CASSNRDRGSNEQFL.

A word on this clonotype: This clone may be a read error of a much larger clone one base away. This chain joins TRBV3-1 and TRBJ1-4; possibly TRBD1 for D (5 bases). V lost 4 bases, J lost 12 bases, and 15 bases lay in between. This CDR3 spans 13 amino acids. Germline values: CDR1 LGHDT, CDR2 YNNKEL (reference sequence). CDR3 residues: CASSLGTAGQLFF. The CDR3 DNA follows: TGTGCCAGCAGCCTCGGGACGGCGGGGCAACTGTTTTTT. The complete variable domain, with remaining parts taken from reference TRBV3-1 and TRBJ1-4, reads DTAVSQTPKYLVTQMGNDKSIKCEQNLGHDTMYWYKQDSKKFLKIMFSYNNKELIINETVPNRFSPKSPDKAHLNLHINSLELGDSAVYFCASSLGTAGQLFFGSGTQLSVL.

This clonotype was seen at least ten times. The gene calls are TRBV4-3 and TRBJ2-7; TRBD1 matches 9 bases. The CDR3 extends over 15 amino acids. J was trimmed by 3 bases and V by 2 bases; bases with no gene match: 5. Germline V gives CDR1 LGHNA, CDR2 YSLEER. CDR3 bases: TGCGCCAGCAGCCAAAGAGGGACAGGGCACTACGAGCAGTACTTC. Residues: CASSQRGTGHYEQYF.

There are a few counts of this clonotype. The conserved closing phenylalanine or tryptophan is absent in this CDR3, likely reflecting a read error. The chain links TRBV18 to TRBJ2-7; 7 nucleotides agree with TRBD1. This CDR3 region has 13 residues. Unmatched junction bases numbered 3, after V lost 3 bases and J lost 4 bases. The germline V gene encodes CDR1 KGHSH and CDR2 LQKENI. CDR3 in amino acids: CASSPGQMYEQYS. DNA for the CDR3: TGTGCCAGCTCACCGGGACAGATGTACGAGCAGTACTCC.

Many counts were recorded for this clonotype. The chain combines TRBV29-1 with TRBJ1-4, with TRBD1 matching over 9 bases. CDR1 is SQVTM and CDR2 is ANQGSEA in the germline V gene. The J segment lost 6 bases and the V segment lost 3 bases, leaving 2 bases of the junction unmatched. This CDR3 is 13 amino acids long. CDR3: CSVDRTGDEKLFF. CDR3 bases: TGCAGCGTTGACAGGACAGGGGATGAAAAACTGTTTTTT.